The TCR beta chain under discussion was sequenced for a study of blood T cell repertoires in COVID-19 (dated by TCRdb to 2018 to 2020). About the investigation overall: Samples covering the acute and convalescent phases of COVID-19 were provided by collaborators in the United States, Italy and Spain. Deeply sampled blood TCRbeta repertoires from subjects exposed to, actively infected with, or recovered from COVID-19 were included in the dataset. A de-identified subject ID, COVID-19 status, age in years and sex were almost always included in the sample metadata. Where HLA class I and class II types were available, the types were taken from metadata supplied by the sample provider, not from assay-based typing. The repertoires were made available in a free public database intended to serve as a resource for research on the immune response to SARS-CoV-2. The samples were drawn from the first 160 participants of the ongoing ImmuneRACE study and from 1,254 subjects provided by 6 global collaborators. The material from the prospective study consisted of cDNA or gDNA derived from T cells, B-cell-depleted T cells, or PBMCs. General study outcomes and caveats: The quantity of clinical and demographic metadata differed by source and by participant and was supplied without curation.

TCRbeta CDR3 regions were amplified from genomic DNA by means of the immunoSEQ Assay, a bias-controlled multiplex PCR. Regarding the original processing steps: Within the assay, amplification of reference gene primers was used to estimate how many nucleated cells each sample contained. To quantify the absolute abundance of each unique TCRbeta CDR3 rearrangement, sequence reads were collapsed and filtered. For each sample, productive Simpson clonality was calculated by taking the square root of Simpson's diversity index across productive rearrangements. TCRdb took this table from immuneACCESS and kept in-frame rearrangements with V and J called. Such tables lack part of the clones; where checked against another copy, unresolved V genes explain under half of the gap, and the rest is unexplained. V and J calls plus clone size are reproduced from that table; the DNA served to infer D and trimming. In this sample the table shows some 220,000 clones, approximately 86% of which occur a single time. The ten largest clones capture around 1.3% of the sample.

One collaborating source in Seattle enrolled patients during active infection and followed them longitudinally through the course of disease. The collaborating institutions used their own protocols to collect whole blood in K2EDTA tubes. For TCRbeta analysis, collaborators shipped samples in one of three forms: frozen whole blood, isolated PBMCs, or DNA extracted from either of those sample types. CDR1 and CDR2 are drawn from the germline V gene (reference sequence): PRHDT, FYEKMQ. Here V drops 6 bases and J drops 10 bases, and the junction holds 13 bases not matched to any gene. There are 15 amino acids in the CDR3, from cysteine to phenylalanine inclusive. Just the 45-base CDR3 DNA is kept, in frame starting at base 1. Comments on this clone: Its recognized antigen is unknown. There are no base qualities to consult, and no much larger clone falls within one base.

This TCR derives from a woman in her 30s with COVID-19, enrolled during active disease. Sequencing was carried out using peripheral blood. The chain is encoded by TRBV13 joined to TRBJ2-3; a stretch of 10 junction bases matches TRBD2. The DNA sequence follows: TGTGCCAGCAGTCTTAGACAAGCGGGAGGGGCAGCGCAGTATTTT. Its translation is CASSLRQAGGAAQYF. Full variable domain (CDR3 extended with the reference TRBV13 and TRBJ2-3 proteins): AAGVIQSPRHLIKEKRETATLKCYPIPRHDTVYWYQQGPGQDPQFLISFYEKMQSDKGSIPDRFSAQQFSDYHSELNMSSLELGDSALYFCASSLRQAGGAAQYFGPGTRLTVL.